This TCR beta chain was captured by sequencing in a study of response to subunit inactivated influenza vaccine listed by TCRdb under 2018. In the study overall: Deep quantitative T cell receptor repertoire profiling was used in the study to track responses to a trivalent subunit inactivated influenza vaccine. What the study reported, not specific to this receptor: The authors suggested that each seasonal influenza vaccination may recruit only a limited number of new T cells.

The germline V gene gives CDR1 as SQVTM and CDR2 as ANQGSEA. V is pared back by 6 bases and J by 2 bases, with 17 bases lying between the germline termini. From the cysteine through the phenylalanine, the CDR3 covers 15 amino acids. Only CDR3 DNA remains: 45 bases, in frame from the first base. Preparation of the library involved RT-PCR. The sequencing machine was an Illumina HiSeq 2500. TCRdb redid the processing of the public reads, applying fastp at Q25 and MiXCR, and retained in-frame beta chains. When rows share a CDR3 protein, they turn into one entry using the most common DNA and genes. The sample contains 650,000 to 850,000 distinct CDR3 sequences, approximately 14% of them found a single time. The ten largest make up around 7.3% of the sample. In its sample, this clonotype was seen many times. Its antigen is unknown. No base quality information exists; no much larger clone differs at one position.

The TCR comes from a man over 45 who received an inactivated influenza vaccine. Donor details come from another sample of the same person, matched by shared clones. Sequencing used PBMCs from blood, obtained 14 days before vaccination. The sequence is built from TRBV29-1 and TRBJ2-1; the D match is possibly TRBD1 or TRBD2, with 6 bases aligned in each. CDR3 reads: CSVQGGFETYNEQFF. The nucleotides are TGCAGCGTCCAAGGGGGGTTCGAAACCTACAATGAGCAGTTCTTC.